A single sample is the source of the 9 T cell receptor beta chains below, sequenced in a study of blood T cell repertoires in COVID-19. Method: immunoSEQ multiplex PCR; TCRdb's copy keeps in-frame clones and lacks some. The sample includes 200,000 to 250,000 clones, 80% to 90% of them seen just once. Input material: PBMCs or T cells enriched from blood (not recorded which). The receptors here all came from a man aged 50 or older who had been exposed to COVID-19.

The chain joins TRBV7-3 to TRBJ2-6; TRBD1 agrees at 7 bases. With V trimmed by 5 bases and J by 4 bases, 8 bases remained unmatched. Germline CDR1 and CDR2: SGHTA and FQGTGA. CDR3 length: 16 residues. DNA for the CDR3: TGTGCCAGCAGCCGCTCAACAGGGGACGGGGCCAACGTCCTGACTTTC. Its protein is CASSRSTGDGANVLTF.

To note about this clone: Other DNA sequences in the same sample also yield this CDR3. The CDR3 reads CASSLSRNTEAFF. In DNA form, the CDR3 reads TGTGCCAGCAGTTTATCGAGGAACACTGAAGCTTTCTTT. The chain recombines TRBV27 with TRBJ1-1; D unclear. Trimming left V 0 bases short and J 1 base short, with 3 bases between. Germline V gives CDR1 MNHEY, CDR2 SMNVEV (reference sequence). CDR3 size: 13 residues.

In its sample, this clone was seen once. The chain is built from TRBV28 and TRBJ1-1; tentatively, D is TRBD1 (5 bases). The germline V gene has CDR1 MDHEN and CDR2 SYDVKM. V lost 3 bases and J 3 bases, leaving 17 bases between the germline ends. This CDR3 has 16 residues. The CDR3 DNA is TGTGCCAGCAGTTTTTTCGGGGGACGGTTGGACACTGAAGCTTTCTTT. This codes for CASSFFGGRLDTEAFF.

Only one count was recorded for this clone. The rearrangement joins TRBV9 to TRBJ2-5; TRBD1 matches at 8 bases. Germline V gives CDR1 SGDLS, CDR2 YYNGEE. The CDR3 runs 15 residues. Losses at the gene ends were 4 bases for V and 5 bases for J; bases not matched to a gene: 10. Here the CDR3 reads CASSLTGGPVETQYF. The CDR3 nucleotides are TGTGCCAGCAGCCTAACAGGGGGGCCGGTCGAGACCCAGTACTTC.

This clone has only one observation. This chain links TRBV18 with TRBJ1-5, with TRBD1 identical over 10 bases. Germline V CDR1 and CDR2: KGHSH, LQKENI. The CDR3 runs 16 residues. Losses at the gene ends were 3 bases for V and 4 bases for J; bases not matched to a gene: 6. The CDR3 sequence: CASSPFQGQGNQPQHF. The CDR3 DNA sequence: TGTGCCAGCTCACCCTTCCAGGGACAGGGGAATCAGCCCCAGCATTTT. Drawing the rest from reference TRBV18 and TRBJ1-5, the complete variable domain is NAGVMQNPRHLVRRRGQEARLRCSPMKGHSHVYWYRQLPEEGLKFMVYLQKENIIDESGMPKERFSAEFPKEGPSILRIQQVVRGDSAAYFCASSPFQGQGNQPQHFGDGTRLSIL.

This clone was seen more than once but under ten times. This chain joins TRBV6-5 and TRBJ2-1; D gene ambiguous. V gave up 0 bases and J gave up 5 bases, with 14 bases separating them. The CDR3 contains 16 residues. From germline, CDR1 is MNHEY and CDR2 SVGAGI. The CDR3 DNA is TGTGCCAGCAGTTACTCGAGGCCTAGTTTCCACAATGAGCAGTTCTTC. Encoded protein: CASSYSRPSFHNEQFF.

The chain is built from TRBV24-1 and TRBJ2-5, with D possibly being TRBD1 (6 bases). The germline V gene encodes CDR1 KGHDR and CDR2 SFDVKD. V was shortened by 2 bases and J by 5 bases, with 14 bases between the two germline ends. There are 15 residues in the CDR3. The CDR3 protein is CATSDSSRGGETQYF. As DNA, the CDR3 is TGTGCCACCAGTGATTCTTCCAGGGGCGGGGAGACCCAGTACTTC.

This chain uses TRBV5-1 with TRBJ1-1, with D unresolved. CDR1 is SGHRS and CDR2 is YFSETQ in the germline V gene. CDR3 length: 16 residues. Trimming removed 0 bases at V and 0 bases at J, with 12 bases between. The DNA of the CDR3 is TGCGCCAGCAGCTTGGGTATTGGGAGCATGAACACTGAAGCTTTCTTT. This sequence encodes CASSLGIGSMNTEAFF.

The chain couples TRBV7-2 to TRBJ1-6, with 7 positions matching TRBD1. The CDR3 has 17 amino acids. Germline V gives CDR1 SGHTA, CDR2 FQGNSA. Trimming removed 5 bases from V and 6 bases from J; junction bases left unmatched: 13. CDR3 region: CASSPHTAGQINSPLHF. Written as DNA, the CDR3 is TGTGCCAGCAGCCCACATACGGCGGGACAGATTAATTCACCCCTCCACTTT.